This T cell receptor beta chain comes out of a study of CD8 T cells in ankylosing spondylitis. TCRdb used MiXCR to reprocess the 5' RACE reads, holding one entry per CDR3 protein. The sample includes approximately 92,000 distinct CDR3 sequences, just under 9% of them seen just once. Germline lookup yields CDR1 MNHNS and CDR2 SASEGT. The CDR3 is 13 residues long. The V gene lost 5 bases and the J gene lost 6 bases, with 10 bases spanning the gap. This clonotype was counted at least ten times. The receptor was isolated from a male donor with ankylosing spondylitis or in good health (not recorded which). The specimen sequenced was blood, either unsorted or a sorted T cell fraction (not recorded which). The J gene is TRBJ2-2, the V gene TRBV6-1, with D perhaps matching TRBD2 (6 bases). CDR3 amino acids: CASSPTSPGELFF. The CDR3 region has the DNA TGTGCCAGCAGTCCTACTAGCCCCGGGGAGCTGTTTTTT.